Below are 17 T cell receptor beta chains sequenced from a single sample in a study of shared clonotypes between healthy human individuals. Clones were read by immunoSEQ multiplex PCR, and TCRdb kept only the in-frame ones, dropping some. The sample has 980,000 or so clones; less than 85% are singletons. The sequencing sample was made of memory CD4+ T cells sorted from blood. Subset reported: CD45RA-negative fraction. The origin of the receptors is a man between 18 and 35 years old in good health.

The sample holds a few counts of this clone. The rearrangement links TRBV4-3 to TRBJ2-3; 9 nucleotides align to TRBD1. Germline lookup yields CDR1 LGHNA and CDR2 YSLEER. The V segment lost 0 bases and the J segment 13 bases; nucleotides outside the gene matches: 11. The CDR3 contains 15 residues. CDR3 sequence reads: CASSQDVGPGQGKYF. DNA of the CDR3: TGCGCCAGCAGCCAAGACGTTGGACCGGGACAGGGAAAGTATTTT.

The CDR3 region is CASSLGAGISGNTIYF. The CDR3 DNA follows: TGCGCCAGCAGCTTGGGGGCAGGGATCTCTGGAAACACCATATATTTT. This chain uses TRBV5-1 with TRBJ1-3, with a possible D match to TRBD1 (5 bases). Trimming stripped 0 bases from V and 0 bases from J, with 10 bases between. The CDR3 consists of 16 residues. The germline V gene has CDR1 SGHRS and CDR2 YFSETQ.

Concerning this clone itself: At one end, the junction sequence differs from germline, possibly due to a read error. The chain links TRBV7-2 to TRBJ1-2; TRBD1 agrees at 10 bases. This CDR3 has 13 amino acids. The V gene's germline CDR1 is SGHTA and CDR2 FQGNSA. DNA for the CDR3: TGTGCCAGCAGCTTAGCTTCCGGGACAGGGGCAACTTTC. This gives the protein CASSLASGTGATF.

This clone was counted ten times or more. The V gene is TRBV27, the J gene TRBJ2-7; no clear D gene. Trimming stripped 1 base from V and 8 bases from J, with 18 bases between. CDR1 MNHEY and CDR2 SMNVEV come from the germline V gene (reference sequence). The CDR3 totals 15 residues. The CDR3 region is CASSLLGRNAIKQYF. The DNA of the CDR3 is TGTGCCAGCAGTTTATTGGGCAGGAACGCTATCAAGCAGTACTTC.

This chain joins TRBV29-1 and TRBJ2-7, with a possible D match to TRBD2 (6 bases). The CDR3 extends over 14 amino acids. The germline V gene has CDR1 SQVTM and CDR2 ANQGSEA. V was shortened by 7 bases and J by 5 bases, with 21 bases between the two germline ends. The CDR3 DNA is TGCAGCGCTGCGGCGGGACTCCCCAGGCACGAGCAGTACTTC. This encodes CSAAAGLPRHEQYF.

The gene calls are TRBV2 and TRBJ2-1; possibly TRBD1 for D (6 bases). Between the trimmed V and J ends, which lost 4 bases and 0 bases, there was a span of 10 bases. This CDR3 has 15 residues. From germline, CDR1 is SNHLY and CDR2 FYNNEI. In nucleotides, the CDR3 is TGTGCCAGCAGTGCGGACAGAGTCTCCTACAATGAGCAGTTCTTC. Translation: CASSADRVSYNEQFF. The whole variable domain, filled in from reference TRBV2 and TRBJ2-1, reads EPEVTQTPSHQVTQMGQEVILRCVPISNHLYFYWYRQILGQKVEFLVSFYNNEISEKSEIFDDQFSVERPDGSNFTLKIRSTKLEDSAMYFCASSADRVSYNEQFFGPGTRLTVL.

V is TRBV28 and J is TRBJ1-1; D might be TRBD1 (6 bases). This CDR3 comprises 15 residues. V dropped 10 bases and J dropped 4 bases, with 22 bases sitting between them. Germline assignment: CDR1 MDHEN and CDR2 SYDVKM. CDR3 nucleotides: TGTGCCACCATCACAGGGTTTTTAGGGAGCACTGAAGCTTTCTTT. This sequence encodes CATITGFLGSTEAFF.

There are a few counts of this clone. The CDR3 bases are TGTGCCAGCAGCTTAGAAGTAGGCCGAGTCGACACTGAAGCTTTCTTT. Its translation is CASSLEVGRVDTEAFF. The chain uses TRBV11-2 and TRBJ1-1; no clear D. Trimming cost V 0 bases and J 3 bases, with 14 bases left between them. The CDR3 runs 16 residues. CDR1 and CDR2 (germline): SGHAT, FQNNGV. Complete variable domain (other parts from reference TRBV11-2 and TRBJ1-1): EAGVAQSPRYKIIEKRQSVAFWCNPISGHATLYWYQQILGQGPKLLIQFQNNGVVDDSQLPKDRFSAERLKGVDSTLKIQPAKLEDSAVYLCASSLEVGRVDTEAFFGQGTRLTVV.

The V call is TRBV6-1, the J call TRBJ2-5; D uncertain. The CDR3 totals 14 residues. From germline, CDR1 is MNHNS and CDR2 SASEGT. Trimming took 5 bases from V and 2 from J, leaving 12 bases between them. CDR3 sequence: CASSLGNIQETQYF. The CDR3 coding sequence is TGTGCCAGCAGTCTAGGGAATATACAAGAGACCCAGTACTTC.

The chain has TRBV6-6 and TRBJ2-1; D is ambiguous. Germline V CDR1 and CDR2: MNHNY, SVGAGI (reference sequence). The length of the CDR3 is 13 residues. V gave up 0 bases and J gave up 9 bases, with 9 bases separating them. Written as DNA, the CDR3 is TGTGCCAGCAGTTACTCGTCTTCCGTTGAGCAGTTCTTC. Amino acids: CASSYSSSVEQFF.

This clone is a singleton in its sample. The chain has TRBV28 and TRBJ1-2, with unresolved D. Trimming stripped 1 base from V and 10 bases from J, with 25 bases between. Germline values: CDR1 MDHEN, CDR2 SYDVKM. The CDR3 length is 17 residues. In DNA, the CDR3 is TGTGCCAGCAGTTTATTGGCTTTTATCGCGAATGGAGGGCACTACACCTTC. The encoded protein is CASSLLAFIANGGHYTF.

This clone has ten or more counts. The CDR3 DNA is TGTGCCAGCAGATCCGCCGGGACAGGGGGCGAAGCTTTCTTT. This encodes CASRSAGTGGEAFF. The chain has TRBV5-4 and TRBJ1-1, with TRBD1 matching over 12 bases. V was pared by 5 bases and J by 8 bases, with 7 bases of the junction left unmatched. Germline V gene lookup returns CDR1 SGHNT and CDR2 YYREEE (reference sequence). The CDR3 spans 14 residues. The variable domain in full, with the rest retrieved from reference TRBV5-4 and TRBJ1-1, is ETGVTQSPTHLIKTRGQQVTLRCSSQSGHNTVSWYQQALGQGPQFIFQYYREEENGRGNFPPRFSGLQFPNYSSELNVNALELDDSALYLCASRSAGTGGEAFFGQGTRLTVV.

J is TRBJ1-2 and V is TRBV5-5; D gene uncertain. Germline V gene sequence: CDR1 SGHKS, CDR2 YYEKEE (reference sequence). V lost 6 bases and J lost 0, with 15 bases in between. This CDR3 is built from 15 residues. The CDR3 here is CASTLVPGPNYGYTF. The CDR3 DNA sequence: TGTGCCAGCACCCTGGTCCCCGGGCCTAACTATGGCTACACCTTC.

This sequence joins TRBV10-1 and TRBJ2-5; no firm D call. There are 15 residues in the CDR3. With 3 bases removed from V and 1 base from J, the gap between germline ends came to 12 bases. CDR1 is WNHNN, CDR2 SYGVQD, per germline (reference sequence). The CDR3 DNA sequence: TGCGCCAGCAGTGACCACGGACGATCCCAAGAGACCCAGTACTTC. Protein sequence: CASSDHGRSQETQYF.

The chain has TRBV25-1 and TRBJ2-5; D tentatively reads TRBD1 or TRBD2 (6 bases each). Germline V gene sequence: CDR1 MGHDK, CDR2 SYGVNS. Trimming shortened V by 3 bases and J by 5 bases, and 16 bases separated the two germline ends. There are 15 residues in the CDR3. The CDR3 DNA reads TGTGCCAGCAGTGAGTTTCTGGGGGGCGAGGAGACCCAGTACTTC. Translation gives CASSEFLGGEETQYF.

The chain recombines TRBV19 with TRBJ2-6; D is ambiguous. Germline V CDR1 and CDR2: LNHDA, SQIVND (reference sequence). The length of the CDR3 is 15 residues. V shed 4 bases and J shed 0 bases, with 7 bases lying between them. CDR3 protein: CASSTVSSGANVLTF. The CDR3 DNA reads as TGTGCCAGTAGTACTGTGAGCTCTGGGGCCAACGTCCTGACTTTC.

This clone was seen a few times. The chain joins TRBV10-2 to TRBJ1-1; D is undetermined. The germline V gene has CDR1 WSHSY and CDR2 SAAADI. The CDR3 spans 14 residues. Trimming took 3 bases from V and 0 from J, leaving 8 bases between them. The DNA for the CDR3 is TGCGCCAGCAGTGACAGCAACATGAACACTGAAGCTTTCTTT. Translating it yields CASSDSNMNTEAFF.